This section outlines one TCR beta chain sequence together with its context. As yet, its antigen is unknown. The sample originates from a study of graft-versus-host responses after intestinal transplantation. Study at large: Grafts that recipients had were multivisceral, liver-intestinal, or isolated intestinal transplants. All of the recipients had induction that used anti-thymocyte globulin, then tacrolimus and steroids for roughly three years.

This CDR3 comprises 14 residues. V lost 1 base and J lost 9; bases outside the gene matches: 5. From germline, CDR1 is SEHNR and CDR2 FQNEAQ (reference sequence). Graft tissue was processed to release intraepithelial and lamina propria lymphocytes. The data were produced by immunoSEQ multiplex PCR, yet TCRdb's version contains in-frame clones alone and is incomplete. Of about 8,000 clones in the sample, around 62% were seen once. The study's findings and limits: Early post-transplant falls in HvG clones accompanied the peak levels of circulating GvH clones.

The J gene is TRBJ2-1, the V gene TRBV7-9; 8 nucleotides agree with TRBD2. The sample was ileum tissue, taken 450 to 480 days after transplant. This sequence originates from a human patient who received an intestinal transplant, so some T cells may come from the graft donor. The CDR3 protein is CASSLGGGLVEQFF. The CDR3 nucleotides are TGTGCCAGCAGCTTAGGCGGGGGGTTAGTTGAGCAGTTCTTC.